The 18 T cell receptor beta chains below were found in one sample sequenced in a study of blood T cells in healthy people across ages. With a J-beta primer mix and a sample-barcoded 5' primer, a second PCR ran about 7 to 11 cycles. TCRdb ran MiXCR on the 5' RACE reads and lists one entry per CDR3 protein. Here the sample spans under 800,000 distinct CDR3 sequences, roughly 47% being singletons. Sequenced: blood. These receptors came from a woman in her sixties or seventies in good health.

The gene calls are TRBV5-1 and TRBJ2-3; 9 nucleotides agree with TRBD1. Trimming removed 1 base from V and 4 bases from J; junction bases left unmatched: 7. CDR3 length equals 16 residues. Germline CDR1 reads SGHRS; CDR2 reads YFSETQ. The CDR3 coding sequence is TGCGCCAGCAGCTTGTCGACGGGACAGGGACCAGATACGCAGTATTTT. It is translated as CASSLSTGQGPDTQYF.

Details on this clonotype: No conserved phenylalanine or tryptophan is present at the end of the CDR3, so a read error is the likely explanation. Because the CDR3's place on the DNA is in doubt, the DNA is left out and the CDR3 is given as listed by TCRdb. The rearrangement joins TRBV12-3 or TRBV12-4 to TRBJ2-3. The CDR3 spans 13 residues, counting both ends. This CDR3 reads CASRRIRVDTQYS.

The sample holds a few counts of this clonotype. The rearrangement links TRBV3-1 to TRBJ2-6; D remains ambiguous. The CDR3 length is 13 residues. Trimming pared 7 bases from V and 5 bases from J, leaving 9 bases between. The germline gives CDR1 LGHDT, CDR2 YNNKEL (reference sequence). The DNA for the CDR3 is TGTGCCAGCAACCTGGCGAGGGCCAACGTCCTGACTTTC. It specifies CASNLARANVLTF.

The rearrangement joins TRBV7-9 to TRBJ2-7; tentative D call: TRBD1 (5 bases). CDR3 size: 17 residues. V gave up 2 bases and J gave up 5 bases, with 22 bases separating them. Germline CDR1 reads SEHNR; CDR2 reads FQNEAQ (reference sequence). DNA of the CDR3: TGTGCCAGCAGCTTAAGGGGCTCAGGGAATGGCCGGAACGAGCAGTACTTC. This encodes CASSLRGSGNGRNEQYF.

The genes are TRBV5-5 and TRBJ2-5; D is undetermined. Germline V gives CDR1 SGHKS, CDR2 YYEKEE (reference sequence). The V gene lost 0 bases and the J gene lost 11 bases, with 17 bases spanning the gap. This CDR3 contains 14 residues. As DNA, the CDR3 is TGTGCCAGCAGCTTGGACGGGCAATACAATGAGCAGTACTTC. Translation: CASSLDGQYNEQYF.

V usage is TRBV20-1 and J usage is TRBJ2-5, with no clear D. The CDR3 is 15 amino acids. Germline CDR1 DFQATT, CDR2 SNEGSKA (reference sequence). V lost 0 bases, J lost 4 bases, and 15 bases lay in between. DNA for the CDR3: TGCAGTGCTAGAGATTCAGCTAGAGCGCCAGAGACCCAGTACTTC. This sequence encodes CSARDSARAPETQYF.

This clonotype turned up a few times. The rearrangement uses TRBV2 and TRBJ1-2; perhaps TRBD1 as D (6 bases). V lost 3 bases and J lost 7, with 15 bases in between. The CDR3 is made up of 14 amino acids. Germline V gene lookup returns CDR1 SNHLY and CDR2 FYNNEI. CDR3 sequence reads: CASSDLRGGSGYTF. The CDR3 DNA reads TGTGCCAGCAGTGACCTCAGGGGAGGAAGTGGCTACACCTTC.

The V gene is TRBV7-9, the J gene TRBJ2-4, with D tentatively TRBD2 (5 bases). V shed 5 bases and J shed 5 bases, with 13 bases lying between them. The CDR3 sequence is 14 residues long. CDR1 SEHNR and CDR2 FQNEAQ come from the germline V gene (reference sequence). CDR3 DNA sequence: TGTGCCAGCAGCCCCGGTCGGGGTCAAAACATTCAGTACTTC. Translating it yields CASSPGRGQNIQYF.

Here the CDR3 reads CASSQDQLEQYF. CDR3 nucleotides: TGTGCCAGCAGCCAAGATCAACTCGAGCAGTACTTC. This chain uses TRBV3-1 with TRBJ2-1; no reliable D call. The end of the DNA aligns better with TRBJ2-7, so the J call may be wrong. CDR1 and CDR2 (germline): LGHDT, YNNKEL (reference sequence). The CDR3 sequence is 12 residues long.

This clonotype occurred a few times. The V call is TRBV20-1, the J call TRBJ2-1, with a weak D call TRBD2 (5 bases). Trimming pared 3 bases from V and 8 bases from J, leaving 23 bases between. The CDR3 loop spans 16 amino acids. The germline gives CDR1 DFQATT, CDR2 SNEGSKA (reference sequence). The DNA of the CDR3 is TGCAGTGCTAGTCATACCTTAGCGTCCCTGGGCGATGAGCAGTTCTTC. Amino acid sequence: CSASHTLASLGDEQFF.

Worth noting for this clonotype: This could be a read error, since a much larger clone is one nucleotide away. The V call is TRBV20-1, the J call TRBJ2-7, with 9 nucleotides matching TRBD1. This CDR3 contains 12 residues. V lost 7 bases, J lost 9 bases, and 10 bases stayed unmatched. Germline values: CDR1 DFQATT, CDR2 SNEGSKA (reference sequence). CDR3 loop: CSVAGTGTVQYF. The CDR3 region has the DNA TGCAGTGTGGCCGGGACAGGGACGGTGCAGTACTTC.

Turning to this clonotype: A single base separates this from a much larger clone, so it may be a read error. The V call is TRBV9, the J call TRBJ2-7, with 11 bases matching TRBD1. CDR1 SGDLS and CDR2 YYNGEE come from the germline V gene. The CDR3 is made up of 15 amino acids. This CDR3 reads CAGSVGGQGAYEQYF. CDR3 nucleotide sequence: TGTGCCGGCAGCGTAGGTGGACAGGGGGCGTACGAGCAGTACTTC.

This clonotype has ten or more counts. The J gene is TRBJ2-3, the V gene TRBV7-2, with D maybe TRBD2 (6 bases). This CDR3 is built from 14 residues. Germline CDR1 reads SGHTA; CDR2 reads FQGNSA. With 5 bases removed from V and 4 bases from J, the gap between germline ends came to 13 bases. The chain's CDR3 is CASSQGTGADTQYF. CDR3 bases: TGTGCCAGCAGCCAAGGGACTGGCGCAGATACGCAGTATTTT.

V is TRBV24-1 and J is TRBJ2-1; D is undetermined. The V and J ends lost 1 base and 0 bases respectively, with 9 bases between them. Germline V CDR1 and CDR2: KGHDR, SFDVKD. This CDR3 spans 16 amino acids. The CDR3 sequence is CATSDLSSSSYNEQFF. DNA of the CDR3: TGTGCCACCAGTGATTTATCCAGTAGCTCCTACAATGAGCAGTTCTTC.

This clonotype was recorded at least ten times. This chain uses TRBV29-1 with TRBJ2-5, with 7 bases fitting TRBD2. Germline CDR1 SQVTM, CDR2 ANQGSEA. Trimming took 4 bases from V and 4 from J; bases not matched to a gene: 12. This CDR3 has 15 amino acids. The CDR3 reads CSVAGHRGGSETQYF. CDR3 sequence (DNA): TGCAGCGTTGCCGGCCACCGGGGAGGGTCAGAGACCCAGTACTTC.

In this sample, this clonotype turned up many times. V is TRBV29-1 and J is TRBJ2-7, with D possibly TRBD1 on 5 matching bases. The CDR3 has 12 amino acids. The V gene lost 7 bases and the J gene lost 6 bases, with 16 bases spanning the gap. Germline V gives CDR1 SQVTM, CDR2 ANQGSEA. The DNA of the CDR3 is TGCAGCGCTGGCAGGGAATCCGGCGAGCAGTACTTC. It specifies CSAGRESGEQYF.

This chain links TRBV5-1 with TRBJ2-5; perhaps TRBD2 as D (6 bases). With 4 bases removed from V and 5 bases from J, the gap between germline ends came to 15 bases. This CDR3 contains 14 residues. The germline V gene encodes CDR1 SGHRS and CDR2 YFSETQ. CDR3 region: CASSPGSSGETQYF. The CDR3 DNA reads TGCGCCAGCAGCCCCGGGAGCTCCGGGGAGACCCAGTACTTC.

V usage is TRBV12-3 or TRBV12-4 and J usage is TRBJ2-2, with 9 positions matching TRBD1. The CDR3 has 16 amino acids. V was clipped by 4 bases and J by 8 bases; unmatched bases: 11. The CDR3 DNA reads as TGTGCCAGCAGTTCGGGACAGGGCCCAGCAGGAGGGGAGCTGTTTTTT. Protein: CASSSGQGPAGGELFF.